These 25 T cell receptor beta chains originate from one sample sequenced in a study of T cells in Graves' hyperthyroidism and ophthalmopathy. Amplification yielded TCR beta CDR3 regions, with RNA transcripts as the source. The HTBI primer set drove a first-round RT-PCR of the TCR CDR3. A single record per CDR3 protein comes from TCRdb applying MiXCR to the multiplex PCR reads. In the table there are 450,000 to 700,000 distinct CDR3 sequences, 40% to 55% of which are singletons. Material for sequencing was peripheral blood or thyroid tissue (not recorded which). The receptors shown here come from an adult woman with Graves' disease, either hyperthyroidism or ophthalmopathy (not recorded which).

This clonotype occurred many times. The V call is TRBV20-1, the J call TRBJ1-2; D might be TRBD1 (5 bases). This CDR3 comprises 14 residues. V was trimmed by 0 bases and J by 8 bases, leaving 16 bases between them. CDR1 and CDR2 from the germline V gene are DFQATT and SNEGSKA (reference sequence). The DNA of the CDR3 is TGCAGTGCTAGAGATCTTGCGGGGGAGGAAGGCTACACCTTC. This encodes CSARDLAGEEGYTF.

The rearrangement joins TRBV29-1 to TRBJ1-3; D unclear. The V end was cut by 0 bases, the J end by 4 bases, with 4 bases between. The CDR3 length is 12 residues. CDR1 and CDR2 (germline): SQVTM, ANQGSEA. Written as DNA, the CDR3 is TGCAGCGTTGAAGATCGGGGAAACACCATATATTTT. Translating gives CSVEDRGNTIYF. Full variable domain (outside the CDR3, taken from reference TRBV29-1 and TRBJ1-3): SAVISQKPSRDICQRGTSLTIQCQVDSQVTMMFWYRQQPGQSLTLIATANQGSEATYESGFVIDKFPISRPNLTFSTLTVSNMSPEDSSIYLCSVEDRGNTIYFGEGSWLTVV.

The genes are TRBV20-1 and TRBJ2-5, with D unresolved. Trimming stripped 2 bases from V and 9 bases from J, with 16 bases between. Looked up from germline, CDR1 is DFQATT and CDR2 is SNEGSKA (reference sequence). The CDR3 loop spans 13 amino acids. CDR3 DNA: TGCAGTGCTAGACGCCAGAGCAATCAGCCCCAGTACTTC. Translated: CSARRQSNQPQYF.

CDR3 DNA sequence: TGCAGTGCTATTACTCCTAGGGGGTACAGGGTTGGGCAGCCCCAGCATTTT. Residues: CSAITPRGYRVGQPQHF. This chain connects TRBV20-1 to TRBJ1-5; weak D call: TRBD1 (6 bases). The CDR3 is made up of 17 amino acids. Germline CDR1 DFQATT, CDR2 SNEGSKA (reference sequence). V lost 4 bases, J lost 7 bases, and 26 bases lay in between.

The chain uses TRBV12-3 or TRBV12-4 and TRBJ2-7; 12 bases are shared with TRBD2. Losses at the gene ends were 5 bases for V and 3 bases for J; bases not matched to a gene: 5. The CDR3 runs 15 residues. The CDR3 DNA reads as TGTGCCAGCAGTCTACTAGCGGGAGGACACTACGAGCAGTACTTC. Residues: CASSLLAGGHYEQYF.

At least ten counts were recorded for this clonotype. V and J are TRBV10-3 and TRBJ1-2; D is undetermined. Germline loops: CDR1 ENHRY, CDR2 SYGVKD. V gave up 2 bases and J gave up 8 bases, with 27 bases separating them. CDR3 length: 18 residues. This chain's CDR3 is CAISEQGGTPLTREGYTF. The DNA for the CDR3 is TGTGCCATCAGTGAGCAAGGCGGAACCCCACTCACCCGGGAAGGCTACACCTTC.

This clonotype occurred many times. The chain is built from TRBV24-1 and TRBJ2-5; perhaps D is TRBD1 or TRBD2 (5 bases each). There are 14 residues in the CDR3. V was cut by 5 bases and J by 2 bases, with 11 bases left in between. Germline V lookup: CDR1 KGHDR, CDR2 SFDVKD. In DNA form, the CDR3 reads TGTGCCACCAGTGGGCAGGGACCACAAGAGACCCAGTACTTC. It yields the protein CATSGQGPQETQYF.

CDR3 DNA: TGTGCCAGCAGCCTCGGACAGACTTTCTACGAGCAGTACTTC. This gives the protein CASSLGQTFYEQYF. This chain connects TRBV5-6 to TRBJ2-7; tentative D call: TRBD1 (6 bases). The germline CDR1 and CDR2 sequences are SGHDT and YYEEEE. V was pared by 4 bases and J by 3 bases, with 14 bases between. CDR3 length: 14 amino acids. Complete variable domain (other parts from reference TRBV5-6 and TRBJ2-7): DAGVTQSPTHLIKTRGQQVTLRCSPKSGHDTVSWYQQALGQGPQFIFQYYEEEERQRGNFPDRFSGHQFPNYSSELNVNALLLGDSALYLCASSLGQTFYEQYFGPGTRLTVT.

The V call is TRBV7-9, the J call TRBJ1-2, with 8 positions matching TRBD1. V dropped 5 bases and J dropped 5; count of bases not matched to a gene: 10. The CDR3 sequence is 15 residues long. Germline CDR1 is SEHNR and CDR2 is FQNEAQ (reference sequence). The CDR3 reads CASSLRGPGEYGYTF. CDR3 sequence (DNA): TGTGCCAGCAGCCTCAGGGGGCCGGGGGAATATGGCTACACCTTC.

Ten or more counts support this clonotype. The gene calls are TRBV19 and TRBJ1-1, with a tentative D call TRBD1 (5 bases). The CDR3 totals 13 residues. V dropped 1 base and J dropped 10 bases, with 13 bases sitting between them. CDR1 LNHDA and CDR2 SQIVND come from the germline V gene (reference sequence). This CDR3 is CASSIGGRGGAFF. DNA of the CDR3: TGTGCCAGTAGTATAGGGGGCCGCGGGGGAGCTTTCTTT.

This chain uses TRBV25-1 with TRBJ1-6, with TRBD1 identical over 8 bases. There are 16 residues in the CDR3. With V trimmed by 4 bases and J by 9 bases, 11 bases remained unmatched. The germline CDR1 and CDR2 sequences are MGHDK and SYGVNS. CDR3 protein: CASSVAGGQEISPLHF. CDR3 bases: TGTGCCAGCAGTGTCGCCGGGGGACAGGAGATTTCACCCCTCCACTTT.

The J gene is TRBJ2-5, the V gene TRBV7-9, with unresolved D. Germline lookup yields CDR1 SEHNR and CDR2 FQNEAQ (reference sequence). The CDR3 totals 13 residues. V was cut by 6 bases and J by 1 base, with 9 bases left in between. CDR3 amino acids: CASSFPLQETQYF. The CDR3 DNA follows: TGTGCCAGCAGTTTTCCGCTCCAAGAGACCCAGTACTTC.

Points on this clonotype: One end of the junction is discordant with germline, which a read error may explain. The J gene is TRBJ1-2, the V gene TRBV3-1, with D unresolved. The CDR3 loop spans 15 amino acids. CDR1 LGHDT and CDR2 YNNKEL come from the germline V gene (reference sequence). The CDR3 region has the DNA TGTGCCAGCAGCCAAGTTGGGAATTTTGACTATGGCTACGCCTTC. Amino acid sequence: CASSQVGNFDYGYAF.

The gene calls are TRBV7-3 and TRBJ1-4; 8 bases line up with TRBD1. This CDR3 spans 15 amino acids. Per germline, CDR1 SGHTA and CDR2 FQGTGA. V shed 5 bases, J shed 6 bases, and the junction held 8 bases outside the gene matches. DNA of the CDR3: TGTGCCAGCAGCCCTACAGGGGGAGATTATGAAAAACTGTTTTTT. It is translated as CASSPTGGDYEKLFF.

This clonotype showed up many times. The CDR3 is CSARDSRGAYNSPLHF. The CDR3 DNA sequence: TGCAGTGCTAGAGATTCGAGGGGCGCCTATAATTCACCCCTCCACTTT. V is TRBV20-1 and J is TRBJ1-6; possibly TRBD1 for D (5 bases). Germline V gene data show CDR1 as DFQATT and CDR2 as SNEGSKA (reference sequence). V lost 0 bases to trimming and J lost 2 bases, with 11 bases between them. CDR3 length: 16 amino acids.

This clonotype was counted ten times or more. The V call is TRBV7-6, the J call TRBJ1-1; perhaps TRBD1 as D (5 bases). The V and J ends lost 2 bases and 9 bases respectively, with 13 bases between them. The CDR3 sequence is 13 residues long. Germline lookup yields CDR1 SGHVS and CDR2 FNYEAQ. CDR3 sequence: CASSLFAGRKAFF. CDR3 nucleotides: TGTGCCAGCAGCTTATTTGCAGGGAGGAAAGCTTTCTTT.

This clonotype was picked up many times. The rearrangement joins TRBV19 to TRBJ1-4; D is uncertain. CDR1 and CDR2 from the germline V gene are LNHDA and SQIVND (reference sequence). The V end was cut by 7 bases, the J end by 7 bases, with 16 bases between. The CDR3 runs to 14 residues. CDR3 in amino acids: CASTNDGNTEKLFF. The CDR3 DNA is TGTGCCAGTACCAACGACGGGAATACTGAAAAACTGTTTTTT.

Ten or more counts support this clonotype. The gene calls are TRBV11-2 and TRBJ1-6, with D possibly TRBD1 on 5 matching bases. The CDR3 consists of 15 residues. V lost 0 bases, J lost 6 bases, and 9 bases lay in between. Germline V CDR1 and CDR2: SGHAT, FQNNGV. CDR3 amino acids: CASSLDPRANSPLHF. CDR3 sequence (DNA): TGTGCCAGCAGCTTAGATCCCAGGGCTAATTCACCCCTCCACTTT.

This clonotype was observed a few times. The chain has TRBV13 and TRBJ1-6; the match to TRBD1 covers 7 bases. The V gene end was trimmed by 4 bases and the J gene end by 10 bases; junction bases not matched to a gene: 7. The CDR3 runs to 14 residues. Germline CDR1 reads PRHDT; CDR2 reads FYEKMQ (reference sequence). In DNA, the CDR3 is TGTGCCAGCAGCTCACCCCGGGACAGCTCACCCCTCCACTTT. As protein: CASSSPRDSSPLHF. Based on the CDR3 plus reference TRBV13 and TRBJ1-6, the full variable domain is AAGVIQSPRHLIKEKRETATLKCYPIPRHDTVYWYQQGPGQDPQFLISFYEKMQSDKGSIPDRFSAQQFSDYHSELNMSSLELGDSALYFCASSSPRDSSPLHFGNGTRLTVT.

The chain joins TRBV7-8 to TRBJ2-2, with D possibly TRBD2 on 6 matching bases. The CDR3 runs 16 residues. Trimming removed 2 bases at V and 4 bases at J, with 14 bases between. Germline-derived CDR1 and CDR2 are SGHVS and FQNEAQ. The CDR3 protein is CASSLLSGTLTGELFF. The CDR3 coding sequence is TGTGCCAGCAGCTTACTATCTGGGACTCTCACCGGGGAGCTGTTTTTT.

This clonotype has a count of ten or more. The chain couples TRBV11-2 to TRBJ1-5; possibly TRBD1 for D (5 bases). This CDR3 has 14 amino acids. Trimming took off 2 bases at V and 5 bases at J, with 10 bases between the two ends. Germline CDR1 is SGHAT and CDR2 is FQNNGV. The CDR3 DNA reads TGTGCCAGCAGCTTATCGGGGGGGGATCAGCCCCAGCATTTT. This translates into CASSLSGGDQPQHF.

CDR3 loop: CASKFGSNQPQHF. The CDR3 DNA follows: TGTGCCAGCAAATTTGGAAGCAATCAGCCCCAGCATTTT. J is TRBJ1-5 and V is TRBV6-1, with D hard to call. The CDR3 runs 13 residues. CDR1 and CDR2 from the germline V gene are MNHNS and SASEGT. The V gene lost 7 bases and the J gene lost 1 base, with 8 bases spanning the gap.

The chain recombines TRBV27 with TRBJ2-2; unclear D gene. Trimming left V 3 bases short and J 7 bases short, with 6 bases between. The germline V gene has CDR1 MNHEY and CDR2 SMNVEV (reference sequence). The CDR3 covers 12 residues. CDR3 region: CASSFPFGELFF. The CDR3 coding sequence is TGTGCCAGCAGTTTCCCTTTCGGGGAGCTGTTTTTT.

This rearrangement joins TRBV19 to TRBJ2-7; 10 bases agree with TRBD2. CDR1 is LNHDA, CDR2 SQIVND, per germline (reference sequence). The J segment lost 4 bases and the V segment lost 6 bases, leaving 6 bases of the junction unmatched. The CDR3 has 14 amino acids. The DNA of the CDR3 is TGTGCCAGTAGGTCTAGCGGGAGTCCTTACGAGCAGTACTTC. This gives the protein CASRSSGSPYEQYF.

The chain combines TRBV19 with TRBJ2-6, with D perhaps TRBD2 (6 bases). Germline loops: CDR1 LNHDA, CDR2 SQIVND (reference sequence). The CDR3 spans 16 residues. The V gene lost 9 bases and the J gene lost 1 base, with 16 bases spanning the gap. This chain's CDR3 is CASHPEGFSGANVLTF. CDR3 DNA sequence: TGTGCCAGCCACCCGGAGGGGTTTTCTGGGGCCAACGTCCTGACTTTC.